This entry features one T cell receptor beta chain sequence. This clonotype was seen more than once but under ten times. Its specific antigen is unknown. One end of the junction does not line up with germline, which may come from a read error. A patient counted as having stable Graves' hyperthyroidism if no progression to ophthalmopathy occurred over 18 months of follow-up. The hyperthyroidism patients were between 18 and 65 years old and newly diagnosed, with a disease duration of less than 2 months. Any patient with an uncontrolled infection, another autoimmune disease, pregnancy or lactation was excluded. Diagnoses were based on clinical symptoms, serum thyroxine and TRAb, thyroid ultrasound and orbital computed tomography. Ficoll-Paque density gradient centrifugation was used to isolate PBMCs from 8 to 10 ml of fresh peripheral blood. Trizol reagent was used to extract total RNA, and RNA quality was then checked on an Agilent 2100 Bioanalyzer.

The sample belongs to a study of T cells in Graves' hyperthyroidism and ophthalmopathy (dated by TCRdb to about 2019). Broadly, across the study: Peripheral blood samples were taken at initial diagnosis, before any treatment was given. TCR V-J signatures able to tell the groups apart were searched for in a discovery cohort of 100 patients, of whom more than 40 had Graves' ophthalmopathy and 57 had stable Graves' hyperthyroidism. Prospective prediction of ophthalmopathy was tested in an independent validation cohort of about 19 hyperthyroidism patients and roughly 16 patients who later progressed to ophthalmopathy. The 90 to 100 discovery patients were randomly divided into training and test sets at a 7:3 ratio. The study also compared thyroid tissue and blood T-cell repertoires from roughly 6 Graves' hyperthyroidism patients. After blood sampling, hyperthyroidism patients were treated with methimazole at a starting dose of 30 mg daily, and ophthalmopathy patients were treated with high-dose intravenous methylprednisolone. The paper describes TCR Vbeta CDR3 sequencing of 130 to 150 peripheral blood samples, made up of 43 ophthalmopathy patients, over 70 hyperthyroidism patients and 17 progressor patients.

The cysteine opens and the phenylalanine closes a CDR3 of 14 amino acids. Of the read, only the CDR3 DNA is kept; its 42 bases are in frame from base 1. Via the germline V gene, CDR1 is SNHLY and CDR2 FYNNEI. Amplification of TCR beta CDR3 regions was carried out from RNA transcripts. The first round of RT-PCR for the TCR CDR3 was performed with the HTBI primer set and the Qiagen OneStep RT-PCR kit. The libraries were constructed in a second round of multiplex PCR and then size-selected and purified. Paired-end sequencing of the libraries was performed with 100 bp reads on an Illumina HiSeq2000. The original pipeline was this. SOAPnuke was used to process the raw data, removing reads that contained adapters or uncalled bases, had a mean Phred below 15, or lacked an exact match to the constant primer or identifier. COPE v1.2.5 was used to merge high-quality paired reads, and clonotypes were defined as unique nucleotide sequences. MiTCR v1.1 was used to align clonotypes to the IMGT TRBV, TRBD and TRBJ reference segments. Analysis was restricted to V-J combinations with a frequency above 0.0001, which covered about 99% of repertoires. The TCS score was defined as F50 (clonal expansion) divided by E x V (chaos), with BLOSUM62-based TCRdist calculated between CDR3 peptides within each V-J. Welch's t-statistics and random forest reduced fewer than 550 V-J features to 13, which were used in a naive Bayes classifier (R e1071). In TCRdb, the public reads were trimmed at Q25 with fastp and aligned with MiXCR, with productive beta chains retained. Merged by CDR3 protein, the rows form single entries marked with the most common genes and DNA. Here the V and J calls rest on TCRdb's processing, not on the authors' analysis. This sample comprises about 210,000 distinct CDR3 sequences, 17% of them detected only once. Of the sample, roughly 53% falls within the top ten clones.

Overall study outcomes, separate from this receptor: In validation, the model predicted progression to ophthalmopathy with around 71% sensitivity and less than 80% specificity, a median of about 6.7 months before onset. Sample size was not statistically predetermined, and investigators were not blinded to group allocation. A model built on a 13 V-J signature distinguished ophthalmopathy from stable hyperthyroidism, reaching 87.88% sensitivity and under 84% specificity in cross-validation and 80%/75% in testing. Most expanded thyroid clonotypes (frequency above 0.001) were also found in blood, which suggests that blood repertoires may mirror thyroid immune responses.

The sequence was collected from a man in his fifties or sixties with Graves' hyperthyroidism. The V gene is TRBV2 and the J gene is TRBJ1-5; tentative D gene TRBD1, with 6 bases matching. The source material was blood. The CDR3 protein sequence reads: CAGSEVGGQQPQHF. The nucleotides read TGTGCCGGCAGTGAAGTAGGGGGTCAGCAGCCCCAGCATTTT.